This passage covers 23 T cell receptor beta chains from one sample sequenced in a study of technical replicates of blood from several donors. Assay: immunoSEQ multiplex PCR; the TCRdb copy retains only in-frame clones and omits some. The table lists tens of thousands of clones, about 97% of them singletons, with roughly 0.21% in the top ten. The sample consisted of T cells isolated from PBMCs. The receptor set was obtained from a human donor in good health.

The gene calls are TRBV28 and TRBJ1-5; D unresolved. V was trimmed by 2 bases and J by 7 bases, leaving 12 bases between them. CDR1 and CDR2 from the germline V gene are MDHEN and SYDVKM. The CDR3 is made up of 14 amino acids. CDR3 coding DNA: TGTGCCAGCAGTTTAAGTAGAGCTTTGCAGCCCCAGCATTTT. This sequence encodes CASSLSRALQPQHF.

CDR3 DNA sequence: TGTGCCAGCAGTGAATCTGGCAGTCCCCATATGGTGCACACAGATACGCAGTATTTT. It codes for CASSESGSPHMVHTDTQYF. The chain has TRBV6-1 and TRBJ2-3; D gene uncertain. The V end lost 2 bases, the J end lost 2 bases, and 23 bases lay between the germline ends. This CDR3 comprises 19 residues. CDR1 MNHNS and CDR2 SASEGT come from the germline V gene.

J is TRBJ2-5 and V is TRBV7-3; TRBD2 aligns across 11 bases. The germline V gene encodes CDR1 SGHTA and CDR2 FQGTGA. Trimming removed 5 bases from V and 10 bases from J; junction bases left unmatched: 12. The CDR3 runs to 15 residues. DNA for the CDR3: TGTGCCAGCAGCCCTAGCGGGGGGTCAACCCAGAGCCAGTACTTC. It specifies CASSPSGGSTQSQYF.

This chain uses TRBV7-8 with TRBJ1-1, with no clear D. This CDR3 spans 12 amino acids. Germline V lookup: CDR1 SGHVS, CDR2 FQNEAQ. The V gene lost 5 bases and the J gene lost 4 bases, with 8 bases spanning the gap. The CDR3 DNA sequence: TGTGCCAGCAGCCAGGTCCCCACTGAAGCTTTCTTT. Translating gives CASSQVPTEAFF.

The chain has TRBV28 and TRBJ2-3; 7 bases align to TRBD1. The CDR3 loop spans 14 amino acids. The germline V gene encodes CDR1 MDHEN and CDR2 SYDVKM. After removal of 5 bases from V and 3 bases from J, the junction contained 5 bases not matched to a gene. DNA for the CDR3: TGTGCCAGCAGTCCCAACAGGGGAACAGATACGCAGTATTTT. It codes for CASSPNRGTDTQYF.

V and J are TRBV19 and TRBJ1-1; no clear D gene. Germline V CDR1 and CDR2: LNHDA, SQIVND (reference sequence). Trimming cost V 3 bases and J 4 bases, with 12 bases left between them. The CDR3 spans 14 residues. Written as DNA, the CDR3 is TGTGCCAGTAGTATTGTGGTGGGCTCCACTGAAGCTTTCTTT. Its protein is CASSIVVGSTEAFF.

This chain's CDR3 is CARTQGLAGNNEQFF. DNA of the CDR3: TGTGCCAGGACCCAAGGTCTAGCGGGGAACAATGAGCAGTTCTTC. The rearrangement uses TRBV5-8 and TRBJ2-1, with 9 bases matching TRBD2. Per the germline V gene, CDR1 is SGHTS and CDR2 is YDEGEE. The CDR3 loop spans 15 amino acids. Trimming cost V 8 bases and J 5 bases; bases outside gene matches: 11.

The chain employs TRBV28 and TRBJ2-5; the D gene is possibly TRBD2 (6 bases). CDR1 and CDR2 (germline): MDHEN, SYDVKM. The CDR3 extends over 16 amino acids. Trimming cost V 5 bases and J 3 bases, with 19 bases left between them. The CDR3 coding sequence is TGTGCCAGCAGTACCACCGGGACTCCTATGGAAGAGACCCAGTACTTC. Residues: CASSTTGTPMEETQYF.

The chain recombines TRBV5-1 with TRBJ2-5; 7 bases fit TRBD1. This CDR3 spans 14 amino acids. V trimming: 4 bases; J trimming: 3 bases; junction bases outside the gene matches: 6. Per the germline V gene, CDR1 is SGHRS and CDR2 is YFSETQ. The CDR3 nucleotides are TGCGCCAGCAGCCCGGGACAGAAAAAAGAGACCCAGTACTTC. Amino acids: CASSPGQKKETQYF.

In regard to this clone: Other DNA sequences from this sample encode an identical CDR3 as well. J is TRBJ2-7 and V is TRBV27; perhaps TRBD2 as D (5 bases). The germline CDR1 and CDR2 sequences are MNHEY and SMNVEV (reference sequence). The V end was cut by 0 bases, the J end by 0 bases, with 9 bases between. The CDR3 length is 15 residues. The CDR3 is CASSLSGSSSYEQYF. The CDR3 nucleotides are TGTGCCAGCAGTTTATCAGGGAGTAGCTCCTACGAGCAGTACTTC.

This chain links TRBV6-5 with TRBJ2-3; 7 nucleotides agree with TRBD1. The length of the CDR3 is 15 residues. CDR1 MNHEY and CDR2 SVGAGI come from the germline V gene. V shed 2 bases and J 0 bases; nucleotides not matched to a gene: 2. CDR3 loop: CASSYGTASTDTQYF. For the CDR3, the DNA is TGTGCCAGCAGTTACGGGACAGCTAGCACAGATACGCAGTATTTT.

The gene calls are TRBV11-1 and TRBJ2-1; TRBD2 agrees at 7 bases. V shed 7 bases and J 8 bases; nucleotides not matched to a gene: 26. In germline, CDR1 is SGHAT, CDR2 FQDESV (reference sequence). This CDR3 region has 19 residues. In DNA, the CDR3 is TGTGCCAGCACAAGAGCCCAAATACGGGACTACCCATCTTTCGATGAGCAGTTCTTC. It encodes CASTRAQIRDYPSFDEQFF.

This rearrangement joins TRBV1 to TRBJ2-7; the DNA was not compared with TRBD2, the D call given in the table. TRBV1 counts as a pseudogene. There are 16 residues in the CDR3. CDR3 amino acids: CTSSQDIRRRTYEQYF. The CDR3 nucleotides read TGCACCAGCAGCCAAGATATAAGGAGGAGAACCTACGAGCAGTACTTC.

The CDR3 sequence: CASSFQGFPSSGNTIYF. The CDR3 coding sequence is TGTGCCAGCAGCTTCCAGGGGTTCCCTTCTTCTGGAAACACCATATATTTT. J is TRBJ1-3 and V is TRBV7-8, with D possibly matching TRBD1 (6 bases). The CDR3 has 17 amino acids. Trimming cost V 3 bases and J 1 base, with 16 bases left between them. Germline V lookup: CDR1 SGHVS, CDR2 FQNEAQ.

The V and J genes are TRBV29-1 and TRBJ2-7; weak D call: TRBD1 (5 bases). Trimming left V 6 bases short and J 2 bases short, with 8 bases between. Looked up from germline, CDR1 is SQVTM and CDR2 is ANQGSEA. The CDR3 is 11 residues long. Written as DNA, the CDR3 is TGCAGCGTCAGGGTCGCCTACGAGCAGTACTTC. Its protein product is CSVRVAYEQYF.

This sequence joins TRBV6-4 and TRBJ2-2; 10 bases match TRBD1. The junction had 14 bases not matched to a gene; V was cut back by 6 bases and J by 7 bases. The CDR3 spans 17 residues. CDR1 is MRHNA, CDR2 SNTAGT, per germline. The CDR3 sequence: CASRWDRGHTIVGELFF. DNA for the CDR3: TGTGCCAGCAGGTGGGACAGGGGTCATACTATCGTCGGGGAGCTGTTTTTT.

The chain joins TRBV30 to TRBJ1-2; D unresolved. This CDR3 comprises 15 residues. V was clipped by 4 bases and J by 1 base, with 16 bases between them. The V gene's germline CDR1 is GTSNPN and CDR2 SVGIG (reference sequence). The CDR3 DNA reads TGTGCCTGGAAGGGCGGGAATGAGATTAACTATGGCTACACCTTC. Its translation is CAWKGGNEINYGYTF.

The V call is TRBV2, the J call TRBJ1-4, with D hard to call. This CDR3 has 15 amino acids. CDR1 is SNHLY and CDR2 is FYNNEI in the germline V gene. The V end lost 4 bases, the J end lost 8 bases, and 17 bases lay between the germline ends. CDR3 protein: CASSGVFLEGEKLFF. CDR3 bases: TGTGCCAGCAGTGGGGTATTTCTGGAGGGCGAAAAACTGTTTTTT.

CDR3 sequence: CASSYGQGSNQPQHF. The CDR3 DNA reads as TGTGCCAGCAGCTACGGACAGGGGAGCAATCAGCCCCAGCATTTT. The chain is built from TRBV7-9 and TRBJ1-5; 9 positions agree with TRBD1. Germline lookup yields CDR1 SEHNR and CDR2 FQNEAQ (reference sequence). This CDR3 comprises 15 residues. V lost 4 bases and J lost 1; bases outside the gene matches: 2.

CDR3 in DNA: TGTGCCAGCAGCTCATCCTCAGGGGGCTATGGCTACACCTTC. Encoded protein: CASSSSSGGYGYTF. The genes are TRBV7-9 and TRBJ1-2, with 7 bases aligning to TRBD1. The CDR3 runs 14 residues. CDR1 is SEHNR, CDR2 FQNEAQ, per germline (reference sequence). The V and J ends lost 4 bases and 4 bases, in that order; junction bases with no gene match: 6.

This clone was observed a single time. This chain joins TRBV5-1 and TRBJ2-1; 10 bases are shared with TRBD2. The germline V gene encodes CDR1 SGHRS and CDR2 YFSETQ. CDR3 length: 16 amino acids. V lost 0 bases, J lost 5 bases, and 5 bases stayed unmatched. CDR3 coding DNA: TGCGCCAGCAGCTTGGCCTTAGCGGGGGGCCACAATGAGCAGTTCTTC. It is translated as CASSLALAGGHNEQFF.

This clone was counted a single time. V is TRBV4-1 and J is TRBJ2-7; 7 bases agree with TRBD2. J lost 3 bases, V lost 4 bases, and 3 bases had no gene match. The CDR3 loop spans 13 amino acids. CDR1 is MGHRA, CDR2 YSYEKL, per germline. CDR3 sequence: CASSPWTSYEQYF. The DNA of the CDR3 is TGCGCCAGCAGCCCGTGGACTAGCTACGAGCAGTACTTC.

The chain uses TRBV4-1 and TRBJ2-2, with D perhaps TRBD2 (5 bases). Germline V gives CDR1 MGHRA, CDR2 YSYEKL. The CDR3 loop spans 13 amino acids. V was clipped by 7 bases and J by 6 bases, with 12 bases between them. As DNA, the CDR3 is TGCGCCAGCACTCTAGCCCTCGCCGGGGAGCTGTTTTTT. This codes for CASTLALAGELFF.